This T cell receptor (beta chain) originates from a study of CD4 T cells in relation to SARS-CoV-2 and coronaviruses (dated by TCRdb to the early 2020s). Some background on the complete study: In the ViraFEST assay, PBMCs were cultured with antigen for 10 days, after which TCR beta CDR3s were sequenced to identify antigen-specific clonal expansions. The full convalescent cohort of approximately 13 patients had a median age of around 38 years, ranging from roughly 21 to 72 years. Of the approximately twelve convalescent patients, 8 were male and 4 were female, and two of the subjects were Hispanic. Shared crossreactive spike epitopes were mapped to their HLA restriction using patient-derived lymphoblastoid cell lines. At the level of individual TCR clonotypes, the study measured memory CD4+ T cell crossreactivity between SARS-CoV-2 spike protein and common cold coronavirus spike proteins. The Adaptive Biotechnologies TCR-sequencing kit was used for samples from a few pre-COVID donors and for the naive versus memory experiments, whereas the other data were Illumina-based. A different, Illumina-based TCR-beta assay was used to sequence expansion assays from other donors in the study.

CEF-cultured naive and memory CD4+ T cell DNA received survey-level immunoSEQ TCR-beta sequencing. Processing in the source paper ran as follows. During preprocessing, nonproductive sequences were removed, as were CDR3s that did not start with C, did not end with F or W, or were shorter than 7 amino acids. Antigen-specific clonotypes were called with the MANAFEST web app, based on expansion relative to reference and other culture wells. A clone was considered positive if the clone showed significant expansion compared with the reference culture in 2 of 3 replicate wells at an FDR below 0.05. To be called positive, a clone also had to show significant expansion compared with every other tandem well and an odds ratio greater than 5. Cultured and uncultured naive and memory CD4+ repertoires were searched for previously identified spike- and CEF-reactive CDR3s. Pairwise Levenshtein distance, computed with the stringdist R package after three terminal residues were trimmed from each end, was used as the measure of CDR3 homology. TCRdb provides this immuneACCESS table in a form limited to in-frame rearrangements. Some clones are lacking; in checked studies, under half of them reflect an unresolved V gene, and why the rest are absent is not known. Clone size and V and J calls were adopted from that table, with D and trimming inferred from the DNA. This sample gives about 37,000 clones in total; approximately 82% of them show up just once. Clones ranked in the top ten supply 4.5% of the sample.

Naive and memory CD4+ T cells were separated from cryopreserved PBMCs by CD4 enrichment followed by EasySep naive CD4+ T cell enrichment. Sorted naive or memory CD4+ T cells (about 9.6 x 10^4) were grown at a 1:1 ratio with T cell-depleted PBMCs and CEF peptides for about eleven days. Each peptide culture condition was generally run in triplicate replicate wells. Ficoll-Paque PLUS gradient centrifugation was used to isolate PBMCs from leukapheresis product or whole blood. The PBMCs went either fresh into the expansion assay or into cryopreservation at -140 degrees C. The QIAamp Micro DNA Kit was used to extract genomic DNA from the CD4+ T cells. Study-wide findings and limitations: No donor contributed both pre-pandemic and post-infection samples, which limited tracing the source of pre-existing responses. Since the crossreactivity analysis centred on spike protein, crossreactivity against other viral proteins was not assessed. The study was constrained by small numbers of patients and of tested TCRs. In roughly 65% of donors, memory CD4+ clonotypes turned up that crossrecognized SARS-CoV-2 and at least one common cold coronavirus spike. Significantly weaker SARS-CoV-2-driven expansion was shown by crossreactive clones than by monoreactive clones, consistent with antigenic imprinting. Naive versus memory sequencing indicated the assay detects memory recall responses rather than primary responses primed during culture.

Comments on this clone: The target of this receptor is not known. Qualities for individual bases were not recorded, and no much larger clone is one base off.

Between the V and J ends, shortened by 2 bases and 2 bases respectively, the junction contains 4 bases. The CDR3 covers 13 residues, taking in both the cysteine and the phenylalanine. Here the CDR3 DNA is all that survives: 39 bases in frame from base 1. CDR1 and CDR2, per the germline V gene, are MDHEN and SYDVKM. The V and J segments used are TRBV28 and TRBJ1-3; the D gene cannot be named for sure. Input material: naive CD4+ T cells from PBMCs, cultured in vitro. The sample's cell subset or site label is to be understood as: naive CD4+ T cells isolated by negative enrichment. The sequence derives from an adult with COVID-19. The DNA is as follows: TGTGCCAGCAGTTTAGACCCTGGAAACACCATATATTTT. This codes for CASSLDPGNTIYF.